The 17 T cell receptor beta chains listed next were all sequenced from one sample in a study of tumor-infiltrating lymphocytes in primary liver carcinoma. From 400 to 500 ng total RNA, TCR beta cDNA was generated with a primer in the constant region. ARM-PCR, slightly modified, supplied the TCR beta libraries through three nested multiplex PCR rounds. Investigators reported that the first two PCR rounds, at 10 cycles each, used TRBV1-TRBV30 forward primers with a C-beta reverse primer. Using its own MiXCR run on the multiplex PCR reads, TCRdb lists one record per CDR3 protein. The sample shows some 100,000 distinct CDR3 sequences, about 63% of them seen only once. Between about 20 and 30 mg of unsorted bulk tissue served as the source from which RNA and DNA were co-extracted. Sequenced input: liver tumor tissue from sampling region 2. Subset denoted: tumor region T2, inferior pole. Source of these receptors: a woman aged 55-69 years with primary liver carcinoma and hepatitis B virus infection.

A note on this clonotype: Compared with germline, one end of the junction differs, possibly owing to a read error. The CDR3 spells CASSPRGGEVSAFF. The CDR3 bases are TGTGCCAGCAGCCCTAGGGGAGGAGAGGTTAGCGCTTTCTTC. The chain joins TRBV11-3 to TRBJ1-1; D perhaps matches TRBD1 (5 bases). CDR1 and CDR2 from the germline V gene are SGHNT and YENEEA. The CDR3 is made up of 14 amino acids.

This clonotype was observed once. DNA of the CDR3: TGTGCCATCAGTCCCGGGACAGGGTGCAACTACGAGCAGTACTTC. Translating gives CAISPGTGCNYEQYF. The chain is built from TRBV11-3 and TRBJ2-7; 9 nucleotides line up with TRBD1. J gave up 3 bases and V 10 bases, and 13 bases lay outside the gene matches. The CDR3 has 15 residues. The V gene's germline CDR1 is SGHNT and CDR2 YENEEA. Looking up the rest from reference TRBV11-3 and TRBJ2-7 gives the full variable domain: EAGVVQSPRYKIIEKKQPVAFWCNPISGHNTLYWYLQNLGQGPELLIRYENEEAVDDSQLPKDRFSAERLKGVDSTLKIQPAELGDSAVYLCAISPGTGCNYEQYFGPGTRLTVT.

As to this clonotype: The conserved final phenylalanine or tryptophan is absent from the CDR3, which likely points to a read error. Because the CDR3's place on the DNA is in doubt, the DNA is left out and the CDR3 is given as listed by TCRdb. The chain couples TRBV11-2 to TRBJ2-7; the D call of TRBD1 is as the table states it, not checked on the DNA. The CDR3 length equals 14 residues, ends included. The V gene's germline CDR1 is SGHAT and CDR2 FQNNGV. CDR3 loop: CASSLPSGASERYL.

For this clonotype: A much larger clone lies one base from this, so it may be a read error. This sequence joins TRBV5-1 and TRBJ2-2, with TRBD2 as a possible D gene (5 bases). The CDR3 loop spans 18 amino acids. CDR1 is SGHRS and CDR2 is YFSETQ in the germline V gene. CDR3 amino acids: CASSPLIRTFSNTGELLF. The DNA of the CDR3 is TGCGCCAGCAGCCCACTAATACGGACCTTCTCTAACACCGGGGAGCTGCTTTTT.

To note about this clonotype: This clone may be a read error of a much larger clone one base away. In DNA form, the CDR3 reads TGTGCCAGCAGTCACCTTACTTCACCCCTCCTCTTT. Its protein product is CASSHLTSPLLF. The V and J genes are TRBV12-3 or TRBV12-4 and TRBJ1-6; no clear D gene. The CDR3 contains 12 residues.

Comments on this clonotype: The conserved final phenylalanine or tryptophan is absent from the CDR3, which likely points to a read error. This chain connects TRBV6-1 to TRBJ1-5; D call uncertain. Germline assignment: CDR1 MNHNS and CDR2 SASEGT. The CDR3 is 14 amino acids. CDR3 amino acids: CVSSETGEVQPQHS. The CDR3, as DNA: TGTGTCAGCAGTGAAACCGGCGAGGTTCAGCCCCAGCATTCT.

This clonotype was detected a few times. The chain employs TRBV6-1 and TRBJ2-5, with 7 bases matching TRBD2. V lost 4 bases, J lost 7 bases, and 9 bases stayed unmatched. Per germline, CDR1 MNHNS and CDR2 SASEGT. This CDR3 has 14 amino acids. The CDR3 region has the DNA TGTGCCAGCAGTGGGTTTGCGGGGGAGTGGACCCAGTACTTC. It is translated as CASSGFAGEWTQYF.

Notes on this clonotype: One end of the junction is discordant with germline, which a read error may explain. The J gene is TRBJ1-6, the V gene TRBV11-2; no clear D. The germline gives CDR1 SGHAT, CDR2 FQNNGV. This CDR3 contains 15 residues. CDR3 in DNA: TGTGCCAGTAGCTTAGAAAGAGGAGGGAATTCACCCCTCCACTTT. It is translated as CASSLERGGNSPLHF.

The sample holds many counts of this clonotype. The chain joins TRBV11-2 to TRBJ2-5; TRBD2 aligns across 11 bases. Trimming removed 4 bases from V and 0 bases from J; junction bases left unmatched: 10. This CDR3 contains 18 residues. CDR1 and CDR2 from the germline V gene are SGHAT and FQNNGV. The CDR3 coding sequence is TGTGCCAGCAGCTCAGGGGTAGCGGGAGGGATTTACCAAGAGACCCAGTACTTC. Amino acid sequence: CASSSGVAGGIYQETQYF.

The J gene is TRBJ2-5, the V gene TRBV25-1, with D unclear. The ends were cut back, 6 bases at V and 3 bases at J, with 8 bases in the middle. The germline gives CDR1 MGHDK, CDR2 SYGVNS. This CDR3 comprises 12 residues. The chain's CDR3 is CASRGPEETQYF. CDR3 DNA: TGTGCCAGCAGAGGACCTGAAGAGACCCAGTACTTC.

This clonotype was counted many times. The J gene is TRBJ2-2, the V gene TRBV6-5; 9 bases line up with TRBD1. Germline-derived CDR1 and CDR2 are MNHEY and SVGAGI. The length of the CDR3 is 14 residues. V lost 5 bases to trimming and J lost 6 bases; unmatched junction nucleotides: 4. The CDR3 coding sequence is TGTGCCAGCAGTCGGGACAGGGAGGCCGGGGAGCTGTTTTTT. Protein: CASSRDREAGELFF.

About this clonotype itself: One end of the junction is discordant with germline, which a read error may explain. The gene calls are TRBV12-3 or TRBV12-4 and TRBJ2-2; D is unclear. This CDR3 has 14 residues. CDR3 in DNA: TGTGCCAGCAGCATGGACCGGAACATCGGGGAGCTGTTTTTT. It encodes CASSMDRNIGELFF.

This clonotype was found once. This sequence may be a read error, since a much larger clone differs from it by one base. The gene calls are TRBV7-8 and TRBJ2-5, with 8 bases that match TRBD1. Germline CDR1 reads SGHVS; CDR2 reads FQNEAQ. The CDR3 runs 16 residues. The CDR3, as DNA: TGTGTCAGCAGCTTAGCAGGGGGCAATCTAGTGGAGACCCAGTACTTC. Translating gives CVSSLAGGNLVETQYF.

This clonotype has more than one count but fewer than ten. The gene calls are TRBV28 and TRBJ2-7; 9 bases map to TRBD2. This CDR3 has 14 amino acids. CDR1 is MDHEN and CDR2 is SYDVKM in the germline V gene. V was pared by 6 bases and J by 5 bases, with 8 bases of the junction left unmatched. The CDR3 DNA follows: TGTGCCAGCAGAATAGCGGGAGAAAGCCACGAGCAGTACTTC. Residues: CASRIAGESHEQYF.

This clonotype appeared a single time. Possible read error: a much larger clone is one base away. The genes are TRBV5-1 and TRBJ2-1; the match to TRBD2 covers 12 bases. The CDR3 runs to 15 residues. Germline V gene data show CDR1 as SGHRS and CDR2 as YFSETQ. The chain's CDR3 is CANSSTSGSGNEQFF. The CDR3 region has the DNA TGCGCCAACAGCTCGACTAGCGGGAGTGGGAATGAGCAGTTCTTC.

This clonotype was counted ten times or more. The rearrangement uses TRBV7-9 and TRBJ2-2; TRBD2 might be the D (6 bases). The CDR3 sequence is 15 residues long. The V and J ends lost 2 bases and 4 bases respectively, with 11 bases between them. CDR1 and CDR2 from the germline V gene are SEHNR and FQNEAQ (reference sequence). The CDR3 DNA is TGTGCCAGCAGCTTATACGCGGGAAGCACCGGGGAGCTGTTTTTT. Translation gives CASSLYAGSTGELFF.

Points on this clonotype: An end of the junction differs from the germline gene, which may be a read error. This chain links TRBV11-2 with TRBJ2-7; 14 positions agree with TRBD2. Germline V gene sequence: CDR1 SGHAT, CDR2 FQNNGV. This CDR3 is built from 20 residues. The CDR3 bases are TGTGTCAGCAGCGCCATTTCCCGACTAGCGGGAGGGCAGAAGCCCTACGAGCAATACTTC. Translation: CVSSAISRLAGGQKPYEQYF.